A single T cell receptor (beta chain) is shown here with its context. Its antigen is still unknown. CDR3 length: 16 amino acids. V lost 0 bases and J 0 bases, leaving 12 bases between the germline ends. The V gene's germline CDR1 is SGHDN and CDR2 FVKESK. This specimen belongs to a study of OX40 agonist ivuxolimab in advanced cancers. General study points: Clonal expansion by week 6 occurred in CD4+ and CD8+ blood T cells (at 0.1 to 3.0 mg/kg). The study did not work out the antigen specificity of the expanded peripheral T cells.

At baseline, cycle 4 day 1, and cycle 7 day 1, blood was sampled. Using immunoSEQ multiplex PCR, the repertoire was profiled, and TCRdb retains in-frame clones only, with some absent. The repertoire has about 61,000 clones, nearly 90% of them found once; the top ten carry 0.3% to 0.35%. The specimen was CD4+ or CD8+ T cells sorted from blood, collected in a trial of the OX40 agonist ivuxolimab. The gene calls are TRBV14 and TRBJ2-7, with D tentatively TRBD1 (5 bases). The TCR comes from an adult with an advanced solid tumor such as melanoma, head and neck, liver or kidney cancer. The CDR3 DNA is TGTGCCAGCAGCCAAGATGTCTGGGGCACCTCCTACGAGCAGTACTTC. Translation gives CASSQDVWGTSYEQYF.